This T cell receptor (beta chain) came from a study of shared clonotypes between healthy human individuals. For this clone: Its antigen is as yet unknown. Additional DNA sequences in this sample encode the identical CDR3.

Splitting of each subset's genomic DNA was done evenly across several immunoSEQ plates. Produced via immunoSEQ multiplex PCR; TCRdb's table is partial and in-frame only. Of 2 million to 2.5 million clones in the sample, about 94% are singletons; the top ten hold approximately 0.13%. Study results and limitations: Among donors, clonotype sharing was expected to be affected by sequencing depth.

The CDR3 consists of 15 residues. Trimming took off 5 bases at V and 0 bases at J, with 12 bases between the two ends. From germline, CDR1 is SGHAT and CDR2 FQNNGV. Sequenced input: naive CD4+ T cells sorted from blood. Subset indicated: CD45RA+ positively selected. The clonotype comes from a man between 18 and 29 years old in good health. J is TRBJ2-3 and V is TRBV11-2; D is possibly TRBD1 (6 bases). The CDR3 reads CASSPGTISTDTQYF. CDR3 in DNA: TGTGCCAGCAGCCCCGGGACAATTAGCACAGATACGCAGTATTTT.